Sequencing of this TCR beta chain was carried out in a study of beta chain features in type 1 diabetes. The study's findings and limits: Significant though moderate, a shortening of TCRB CDR3s appeared in all four CD4+ subsets of Type 1 diabetes patients.

Purities over 98% were achieved in all sorted populations. Points on this clone: Its specificity is not known.

The whole isolated RNA underwent reverse transcription, so sequencing captured expressed TCRB transcripts. TCRdb's copy holds only in-frame clones and misses some; the assay was immunoSEQ multiplex PCR. The repertoire has hundreds of thousands of clones, over 11% of them found once; the top ten carry roughly 0.04%. Germline-derived CDR1 and CDR2 are SGHRS and YFSETQ. V lost 0 bases to trimming and J lost 7 bases; unmatched junction nucleotides: 2. The CDR3 totals 14 residues. This receptor was obtained from a man between 18 and 29 years old with type 1 diabetes. The sample taken for sequencing was naive CD4+ T cells from blood. The chain recombines TRBV5-1 with TRBJ2-2; 8 nucleotides line up with TRBD1. CDR3: CASSLGQGNGELFF. Written as DNA, the CDR3 is TGCGCCAGCAGCTTGGGACAGGGGAACGGGGAGCTGTTTTTT.